The 7 T cell receptor beta chains reported below all come from one sample, sequenced in a study of beta chain features in type 1 diabetes. The authors reverse transcribed all of the isolated RNA, so sequencing captured expressed TCRB transcripts. TCRdb's table, derived via immunoSEQ multiplex PCR, lists solely in-frame clones and lacks some. Here the sample spans 280,000 or so clones, about 15% being singletons. Study conclusions and caveats: Type 1 diabetes patients had moderately but significantly shorter TCRB CDR3s in all four CD4+ subsets.

Their antigen targets remain unknown. The specimen sequenced was naive CD4+ T cells from blood. These receptor sequences come from a young man with type 1 diabetes.

This rearrangement joins TRBV5-1 to TRBJ2-1; D may be TRBD2 (6 bases). The V gene's germline CDR1 is SGHRS and CDR2 YFSETQ. With 7 bases removed from V and 8 bases from J, the gap between germline ends came to 25 bases. The CDR3 totals 16 residues. DNA of the CDR3: TGCGCCAGCTCTTTATTAAGCGGGCCTTTCTCGGATGAGCAGTTCTTC. As protein: CASSLLSGPFSDEQFF.

Only a few counts were recorded for this clone. The genes are TRBV7-2 and TRBJ2-7, with 8 positions matching TRBD2. J lost 1 base, V lost 8 bases, and 7 bases had no gene match. The CDR3 contains 14 residues. Germline V gives CDR1 SGHTA, CDR2 FQGNSA. The CDR3 sequence: CASQPGGASYEQYF. The CDR3, as DNA: TGTGCCAGCCAGCCGGGGGGGGCATCCTACGAGCAGTACTTC.

The chain combines TRBV7-9 with TRBJ2-1, with TRBD2 identical over 10 bases. The V segment lost 5 bases and the J segment 8 bases; nucleotides outside the gene matches: 12. The CDR3 has 16 amino acids. The germline V gene encodes CDR1 SEHNR and CDR2 FQNEAQ (reference sequence). The CDR3 nucleotides read TGTGCCAGCAGCCCTATCCCTAGCGGGAGTTCGGATGAGCAGTTCTTC. It translates to CASSPIPSGSSDEQFF.

The chain recombines TRBV14 with TRBJ2-7; no definite D call. Germline CDR1 is SGHDN and CDR2 is FVKESK. This CDR3 comprises 15 residues. The V gene lost 1 base and the J gene lost 3 bases, with 13 bases spanning the gap. The CDR3 DNA reads as TGTGCCAGCAGCCAAGGCCCAGGCTACCTCTACGAGCAGTACTTC. Translation gives CASSQGPGYLYEQYF.

The rearrangement uses TRBV15 and TRBJ1-5; 7 nucleotides line up with TRBD1. J lost 5 bases, V lost 0 bases, and 7 bases had no gene match. Looked up from germline, CDR1 is LNHNV and CDR2 is YYDKDF (reference sequence). This CDR3 is built from 16 residues. Here the CDR3 DNA reads TGTGCCACCAGCAGAGATTGGACAGGTGGGGATCAGCCCCAGCATTTT. It specifies CATSRDWTGGDQPQHF.

This clone was detected a few times. V is TRBV5-1 and J is TRBJ2-5; the D gene is possibly TRBD1 (8 bases). With 2 bases removed from V and 9 bases from J, the gap between germline ends came to 23 bases. The CDR3 is 16 residues long. CDR1 SGHRS and CDR2 YFSETQ come from the germline V gene. DNA for the CDR3: TGCGCCAGCAGCTTACGGGGACAGGTCGGGGGAGGGGCCCAGTACTTC. Amino acids: CASSLRGQVGGGAQYF.

The V gene is TRBV15, the J gene TRBJ2-3; possible D gene TRBD1, 7 bases. Per germline, CDR1 LNHNV and CDR2 YYDKDF (reference sequence). Trimming shortened V by 3 bases and J by 2 bases, and 18 bases separated the two germline ends. The CDR3 contains 17 residues. The CDR3, as DNA: TGTGCCACCAGCAGGGGGGGTTACAGGGGCCCCACAGATACGCAGTATTTT. As protein: CATSRGGYRGPTDTQYF.